Following are 25 T cell receptor beta chains from one sample sequenced in a study of early stage breast cancer tumors. TCRdb keeps only in-frame clones here, not all; method: immunoSEQ multiplex PCR. The table shows 60,000 to 80,000 clones, with around 80% occurring only once. Sequencing was done on a sample of blood. The receptor set was obtained from a person aged 55 to 75 with breast cancer.

The chain combines TRBV7-6 with TRBJ2-3; tentatively, D is TRBD2 (6 bases). V lost 1 base, J lost 6 bases, and 11 bases lay in between. The length of the CDR3 is 14 residues. In germline, CDR1 is SGHVS, CDR2 FNYEAQ. The chain's CDR3 is CASSLGLAGDTQYF. As DNA, the CDR3 is TGTGCCAGCAGCTTAGGTCTGGCGGGGGATACGCAGTATTTT.

The V call is TRBV7-9, the J call TRBJ2-5, with TRBD2 identical over 10 bases. Germline CDR1 is SEHNR and CDR2 is FQNEAQ (reference sequence). This CDR3 is built from 15 residues. With V trimmed by 4 bases and J by 4 bases, 6 bases remained unmatched. The CDR3 sequence is CASSSGLAGAETQYF. The CDR3 DNA is TGTGCCAGCAGCTCGGGTCTAGCGGGAGCAGAGACCCAGTACTTC.

About this clone itself: At one end, the junction sequence differs from germline, possibly due to a read error. The gene calls are TRBV30 and TRBJ1-4; D might be TRBD1 (6 bases). CDR1 is GTSNPN, CDR2 SVGIG, per germline (reference sequence). The CDR3 runs 11 residues. CDR3 amino acids: CAWSAGGRRRF. CDR3 nucleotide sequence: TGTGCCTGGAGCGCCGGGGGCCGCCGACGTTTT.

The rearrangement joins TRBV7-3 to TRBJ2-2; D unclear. V gave up 2 bases and J gave up 5 bases, with 3 bases separating them. CDR3 length: 12 amino acids. The germline V gene encodes CDR1 SGHTA and CDR2 FQGTGA. CDR3 protein: CASSLSTGELFF. CDR3 DNA sequence: TGTGCCAGCAGCTTATCTACCGGGGAGCTGTTTTTT.

The rearrangement uses TRBV27 and TRBJ2-1; 9 bases line up with TRBD2. J was trimmed by 12 bases and V by 6 bases; bases with no gene match: 33. This CDR3 comprises 21 residues. Germline V gene lookup returns CDR1 MNHEY and CDR2 SMNVEV (reference sequence). CDR3 nucleotide sequence: TGTGCCAGCAGCCGCCCCTTAGCGGGAGAGCGGGGGCAGGCCCAGGTGGGCCGGCAGTTCTTC. Its protein product is CASSRPLAGERGQAQVGRQFF.

This chain links TRBV6-5 with TRBJ2-6; TRBD1 matches at 7 bases. Germline loops: CDR1 MNHEY, CDR2 SVGAGI. The CDR3 length is 15 residues. The V segment lost 4 bases and the J segment 1 base; nucleotides outside the gene matches: 1. The CDR3 coding sequence is TGTGCCAGCAGTTGGGGACAGTCTGGGGCCAACGTCCTGACTTTC. This codes for CASSWGQSGANVLTF.

The chain combines TRBV30 with TRBJ1-6; unclear D gene. Trimming pared 3 bases from V and 5 bases from J, leaving 8 bases between. CDR3 length equals 13 residues. Germline CDR1 reads GTSNPN; CDR2 reads SVGIG (reference sequence). As DNA, the CDR3 is TGTGCCTGGAGACCCGGTGATAATTCACCCCTCCACTTT. Amino acids: CAWRPGDNSPLHF.

V is TRBV19 and J is TRBJ2-6; D not resolved. Deletions cut 6 bases from V and 0 bases from J, with 9 bases between. The CDR3 contains 15 residues. Germline V gene data show CDR1 as LNHDA and CDR2 as SQIVND (reference sequence). This chain's CDR3 is CASRPGDSGANVLTF. The DNA for the CDR3 is TGTGCCAGTAGGCCAGGTGACTCTGGGGCCAACGTCCTGACTTTC. Together with reference TRBV19 and TRBJ2-6, the CDR3 gives the full variable domain: DGGITQSPKYLFRKEGQNVTLSCEQNLNHDAMYWYRQDPGQGLRLIYYSQIVNDFQKGDIAEGYSVSREKKESFPLTVTSAQKNPTAFYLCASRPGDSGANVLTFGAGSRLTVL.

The J gene is TRBJ2-1, the V gene TRBV29-1; possible D gene TRBD2, 6 bases. This CDR3 comprises 14 residues. V was trimmed by 4 bases and J by 6 bases, leaving 16 bases between them. CDR1 is SQVTM, CDR2 ANQGSEA, per germline. The CDR3 region has the DNA TGCAGCGTTGTGGGGCAGGGAGGTTCCAATGAGCAGTTCTTC. Protein: CSVVGQGGSNEQFF.

The chain joins TRBV6-5 to TRBJ2-1; D may correspond to TRBD1 or TRBD2 (5 bases each). The CDR3 consists of 13 residues. Trimming removed 6 bases from V and 6 bases from J, with 12 bases in between. The germline V gene has CDR1 MNHEY and CDR2 SVGAGI. CDR3 amino acids: CASSRDPSNEQFF. The CDR3 DNA sequence: TGTGCCAGCAGCCGGGACCCAAGCAATGAGCAGTTCTTC.

This chain uses TRBV15 with TRBJ2-7; D gene ambiguous. Trimming shortened V by 1 base and J by 0 bases, and 13 bases separated the two germline ends. Germline V gene sequence: CDR1 LNHNV, CDR2 YYDKDF (reference sequence). The CDR3 covers 16 residues. In DNA form, the CDR3 reads TGTGCCACCAGCAGAGGAGGCAGGCAAAGCTCCTACGAGCAGTACTTC. Protein: CATSRGGRQSSYEQYF.

This clone was observed once. The V gene is TRBV15, the J gene TRBJ2-7; no clear D. The CDR3 covers 12 residues. Per the germline V gene, CDR1 is LNHNV and CDR2 is YYDKDF (reference sequence). V lost 1 base, J lost 5 bases, and 6 bases lay in between. This chain's CDR3 is CATSRVGNEQYF. The CDR3 DNA reads TGTGCCACCAGCAGAGTGGGAAACGAGCAGTACTTC.

The gene calls are TRBV6-4 and TRBJ2-5, with TRBD2 identical over 10 bases. The CDR3 is 16 amino acids. The germline CDR1 and CDR2 sequences are MRHNA and SNTAGT. V gave up 5 bases and J gave up 1 base; unmatched junction bases: 7. CDR3 in DNA: TGTGCCAGCAGTCCAGACATAGCGGGGGGCCAAGAGACCCAGTACTTC. Encoded protein: CASSPDIAGGQETQYF.

This clone came up once. This chain joins TRBV5-1 and TRBJ2-5; D is possibly TRBD2 (6 bases). The CDR3 has 13 residues. Trimming removed 0 bases from V and 5 bases from J, with 8 bases in between. Germline V gene sequence: CDR1 SGHRS, CDR2 YFSETQ. CDR3 bases: TGCGCCAGCAGCTTGGCGGGGGATGAGACCCAGTACTTC. Translating it yields CASSLAGDETQYF.

This sequence joins TRBV5-1 and TRBJ2-3, with D possibly being TRBD1 or TRBD2 (6 bases each). Germline CDR1 reads SGHRS; CDR2 reads YFSETQ. The CDR3 is 16 amino acids. The ends were cut back, 4 bases at V and 0 bases at J, with 15 bases in the middle. CDR3 DNA: TGCGCCAGCAGCCCGGGGGCCGCTTTGAGCACAGATACGCAGTATTTT. Its translation: CASSPGAALSTDTQYF.

The rearrangement links TRBV29-1 to TRBJ2-1, with 8 bases fitting TRBD1. J gave up 9 bases and V 3 bases, and 10 bases lay outside the gene matches. Germline V gives CDR1 SQVTM, CDR2 ANQGSEA. CDR3 length equals 14 residues. CDR3 in amino acids: CSVDPARGRSEQFF. The CDR3, as DNA: TGCAGCGTTGACCCCGCCAGGGGGCGAAGTGAGCAGTTCTTC.

This clone has more than one count but fewer than ten. The chain is built from TRBV7-6 and TRBJ2-7; TRBD2 aligns across 8 bases. Germline CDR1 SGHVS, CDR2 FNYEAQ. The CDR3 length is 14 residues. With V trimmed by 2 bases and J by 5 bases, 5 bases remained unmatched. This CDR3 reads CASSLSGLVNEQYF. CDR3 nucleotides: TGTGCCAGCAGCTTATCGGGACTAGTCAACGAGCAGTACTTC.

The chain couples TRBV7-6 to TRBJ1-1; no clear D gene. The CDR3 covers 14 residues. Trimming stripped 5 bases from V and 0 bases from J, with 10 bases between. Germline V gives CDR1 SGHVS, CDR2 FNYEAQ. CDR3 amino acids: CASSRPTMNTEAFF. The CDR3 nucleotides read TGTGCCAGCAGCAGACCTACCATGAACACTGAAGCTTTCTTT.

This clone was observed a single time. The chain has TRBV6-6 and TRBJ2-7, with 7 nucleotides matching TRBD1. The CDR3 has 16 amino acids. Trimming removed 0 bases from V and 2 bases from J; junction bases left unmatched: 7. CDR1 MNHNY and CDR2 SVGAGI come from the germline V gene (reference sequence). In DNA, the CDR3 is TGTGCCAGCAGTTACTCGAACCAACAGGGGACCTACGAGCAGTACTTC. This translates into CASSYSNQQGTYEQYF.

The chain uses TRBV11-3 and TRBJ2-3; D is perhaps TRBD1 (6 bases). Germline V CDR1 and CDR2: SGHNT, YENEEA. CDR3 length: 13 amino acids. Trimming pared 4 bases from V and 6 bases from J, leaving 11 bases between. The CDR3 loop is CASSSGERDTQYF. DNA of the CDR3: TGTGCCAGCAGCTCAGGGGAACGGGATACGCAGTATTTT.

The V and J genes are TRBV5-4 and TRBJ2-7, with D unclear. The CDR3 runs to 15 residues. Germline-derived CDR1 and CDR2 are SGHNT and YYREEE (reference sequence). V was clipped by 0 bases and J by 6 bases, with 16 bases between them. The CDR3 loop is CASSLGAPGPSEQYF. The CDR3 coding sequence is TGTGCCAGCAGCTTGGGCGCCCCCGGGCCGTCCGAGCAGTACTTC.

The chain recombines TRBV28 with TRBJ1-2, with D uncertain. This CDR3 has 13 residues. The germline gives CDR1 MDHEN, CDR2 SYDVKM. V shed 3 bases and J shed 4 bases, with 9 bases lying between them. The CDR3 nucleotides are TGTGCCAGCAGTTTTAGCCAGTTCTATGGCTACACCTTC. Translated: CASSFSQFYGYTF.

This clone was seen a few times. The chain combines TRBV7-9 with TRBJ2-7; D remains unclear. V was trimmed by 1 base and J by 3 bases, leaving 7 bases between them. From germline, CDR1 is SEHNR and CDR2 FQNEAQ (reference sequence). The CDR3 has 13 amino acids. In DNA form, the CDR3 reads TGTGCCAGCAGCTTAGGTAGTGGCTACGAGCAGTACTTC. Translated: CASSLGSGYEQYF.

The V gene is TRBV18, the J gene TRBJ2-3; D perhaps matches TRBD1 (6 bases). V was cut by 1 base and J by 14 bases, with 19 bases left in between. The germline V gene encodes CDR1 KGHSH and CDR2 LQKENI. CDR3 length equals 14 residues. The CDR3 sequence: CASSPLARDTEGYF. Here the CDR3 DNA reads TGTGCCAGCTCACCACTTGCACGGGACACCGAAGGGTATTTT. The variable domain in full, with the rest retrieved from reference TRBV18 and TRBJ2-3, is NAGVMQNPRHLVRRRGQEARLRCSPMKGHSHVYWYRQLPEEGLKFMVYLQKENIIDESGMPKERFSAEFPKEGPSILRIQQVVRGDSAAYFCASSPLARDTEGYFGPGTRLTVL.

The chain carries TRBV11-2 and TRBJ1-5; D is possibly TRBD1 (6 bases). The CDR3 totals 15 residues. Germline V gene sequence: CDR1 SGHAT, CDR2 FQNNGV. Between the trimmed V and J ends, which lost 3 bases and 4 bases, there was a span of 13 bases. The CDR3 DNA sequence: TGTGCCAGCAGCTTGGAGGGGGGTCCTAATCAGCCCCAGCATTTT. Translating it yields CASSLEGGPNQPQHF.